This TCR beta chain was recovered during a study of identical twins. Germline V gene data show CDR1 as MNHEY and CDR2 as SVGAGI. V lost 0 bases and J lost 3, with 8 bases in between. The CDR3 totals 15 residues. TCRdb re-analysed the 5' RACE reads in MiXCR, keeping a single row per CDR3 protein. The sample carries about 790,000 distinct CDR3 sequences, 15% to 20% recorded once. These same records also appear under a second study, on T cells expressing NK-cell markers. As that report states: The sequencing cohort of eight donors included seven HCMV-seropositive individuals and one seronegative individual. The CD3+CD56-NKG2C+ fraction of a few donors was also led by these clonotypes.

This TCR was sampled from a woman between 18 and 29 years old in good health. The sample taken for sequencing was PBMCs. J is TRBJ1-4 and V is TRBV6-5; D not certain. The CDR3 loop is CASSYSLRANEKLFF. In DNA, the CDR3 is TGTGCCAGCAGTTACTCATTAAGGGCTAATGAAAAACTGTTTTTT.